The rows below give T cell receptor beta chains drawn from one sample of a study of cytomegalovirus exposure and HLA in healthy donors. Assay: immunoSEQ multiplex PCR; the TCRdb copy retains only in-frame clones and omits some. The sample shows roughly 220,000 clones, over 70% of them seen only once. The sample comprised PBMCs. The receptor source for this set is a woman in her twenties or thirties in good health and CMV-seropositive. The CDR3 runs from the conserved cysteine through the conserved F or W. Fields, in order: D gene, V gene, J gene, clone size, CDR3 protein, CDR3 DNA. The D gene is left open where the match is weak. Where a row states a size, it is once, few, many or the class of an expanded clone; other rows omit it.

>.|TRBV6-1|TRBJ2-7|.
CASTLGDPERYF
TGTGCCAGCACTCTCGGGGACCCCGAGCGGTACTTC
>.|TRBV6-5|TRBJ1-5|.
CASRDPLLAQHF
TGTGCCAGCCGGGACCCCCTTCTCGCCCAGCATTTT
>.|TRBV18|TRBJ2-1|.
CASSSLGDEQFF
TGTGCCAGCTCATCCCTAGGGGATGAGCAGTTCTTC
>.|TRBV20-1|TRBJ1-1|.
CSARPNTEAFF
TGCAGTGCTAGACCAAACACTGAAGCTTTCTTT
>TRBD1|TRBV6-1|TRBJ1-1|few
CASRRQGSVTEAFF
TGTGCCAGCAGACGACAGGGCTCTGTCACTGAAGCTTTCTTT
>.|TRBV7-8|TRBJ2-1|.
CASIPTGGPYNEQFF
TGTGCCAGCATCCCGACGGGGGGCCCCTACAATGAGCAGTTCTTC
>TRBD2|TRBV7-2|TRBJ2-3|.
CASSLFESLAASTDTQYF
TGTGCCAGCAGCTTATTTGAGTCCCTAGCGGCTAGCACAGATACGCAGTATTTT
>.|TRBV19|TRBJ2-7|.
CASKKQGEGSYEQYF
TGTGCCAGTAAAAAACAGGGTGAGGGCTCCTACGAGCAGTACTTC
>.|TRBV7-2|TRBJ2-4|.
CASSLEPKNIQYF
TGTGCCAGCAGCTTAGAACCCAAAAACATTCAGTACTTC
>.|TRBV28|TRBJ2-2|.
CASSFDREVGELFF
TGTGCCAGCAGTTTTGACAGGGAGGTCGGGGAGCTGTTTTTT
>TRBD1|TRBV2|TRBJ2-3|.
CASRAPGQGYKDTQYF
TGTGCCAGCAGGGCGCCGGGACAGGGGTACAAGGATACGCAGTATTTT
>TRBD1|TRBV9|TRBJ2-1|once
CASSQGQGKVEQFF
TGTGCCAGCAGCCAGGGACAGGGGAAGGTTGAGCAGTTCTTC
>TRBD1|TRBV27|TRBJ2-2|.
CASRSGTGPGELFF
TGTGCCAGCAGGTCCGGGACAGGGCCCGGGGAGCTGTTTTTT
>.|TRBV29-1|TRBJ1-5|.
CSVDKKDDLGSNQPQHF
TGCAGCGTTGATAAAAAGGATGACCTTGGTAGCAATCAGCCCCAGCATTTT
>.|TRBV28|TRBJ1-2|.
CASALDGKIYGYTF
TGTGCCAGCGCGCTGGACGGGAAAATCTATGGCTACACCTTC
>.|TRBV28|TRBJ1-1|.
CASSLYQPQGGEAFF
TGTGCCAGCAGTTTATACCAACCACAGGGTGGTGAAGCTTTCTTT
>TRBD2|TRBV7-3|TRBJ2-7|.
CASSLNSGPDYEQYF
TGTGCCAGCAGCTTAAATAGCGGGCCGGACTACGAGCAGTACTTC
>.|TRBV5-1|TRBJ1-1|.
CASSLTGPTGTEAFF
TGCGCCAGCAGCCTGACTGGGCCCACCGGCACTGAAGCTTTCTTT
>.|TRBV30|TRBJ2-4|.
CAWMEAKNIQYF
TGTGCCTGGATGGAGGCCAAAAACATTCAGTACTTC
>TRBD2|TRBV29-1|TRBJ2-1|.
CSFVGLAGGASYNEQFF
TGCAGCTTTGTGGGACTAGCGGGAGGGGCATCCTACAATGAGCAGTTCTTC
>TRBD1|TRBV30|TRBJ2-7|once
CAWTYGDRAYEQYF
TGTGCCTGGACTTATGGGGACAGGGCCTACGAGCAGTACTTC
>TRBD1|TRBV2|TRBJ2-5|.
CASRSGQVQETQYF
TGTGCCAGCAGATCTGGACAGGTTCAAGAGACCCAGTACTTC
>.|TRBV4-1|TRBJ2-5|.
CASSHLETQYF
TGCGCCAGCAGCCACCTAGAGACCCAGTACTTC
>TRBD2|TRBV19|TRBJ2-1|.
CASSTSPGLASYNEQFF
TGTGCCAGTAGTACCAGCCCGGGACTAGCCTCCTACAATGAGCAGTTCTTC
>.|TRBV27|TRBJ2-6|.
CASSYTGTTGANVLTF
TGTGCCAGCAGTTATACTGGGACAACTGGGGCCAACGTCCTGACTTTC
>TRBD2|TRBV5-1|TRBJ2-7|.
CASSPRLSGSGYEQYF
TGCGCCAGCAGCCCACGACTGAGCGGGAGTGGCTACGAGCAGTACTTC
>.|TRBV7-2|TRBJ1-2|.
CASSLGYQVALHGYGYTF
TGTGCCAGCAGCTTAGGATACCAGGTAGCCCTCCATGGCTATGGCTACACCTTC
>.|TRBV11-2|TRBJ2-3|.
CASTRALTDTQYF
TGTGCCAGCACCCGGGCCCTCACAGATACGCAGTATTTT
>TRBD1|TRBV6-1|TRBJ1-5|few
CASSRTGRDQPQHF
TGTGCCAGCAGTAGGACAGGGCGTGATCAGCCCCAGCATTTT
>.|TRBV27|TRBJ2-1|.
CASSFEGPYNEQFF
TGTGCCAGCAGTTTTGAGGGGCCCTACAATGAGCAGTTCTTC
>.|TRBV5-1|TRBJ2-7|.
CASSLGGQYAYEQYF
TGCGCCAGCAGTTTAGGCGGGCAGTATGCCTACGAGCAGTACTTC
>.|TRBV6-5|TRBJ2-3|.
CASSYSEGGTDTQYF
TGTGCCAGCAGTTACTCCGAGGGGGGGACAGATACGCAGTATTTT
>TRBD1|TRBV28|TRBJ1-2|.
CASLSGGGIYGYTF
TGTGCCAGCCTTTCCGGAGGGGGCATCTATGGCTACACCTTC
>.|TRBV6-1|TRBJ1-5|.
CASSKQPQHF
TGTGCCAGCAGCAAGCAGCCCCAGCATTTT
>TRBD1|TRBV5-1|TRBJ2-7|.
CASSLWTTGTGNEQYF
TGCGCCAGCAGCTTGTGGACAACCGGGACAGGGAACGAGCAGTACTTC
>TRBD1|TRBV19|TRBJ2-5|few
CASSESPGRQGQETQYF
TGTGCCAGTAGCGAATCCCCCGGTAGACAGGGACAAGAGACCCAGTACTTC
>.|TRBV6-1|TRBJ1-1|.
CASSEIWGPNEAFF
TGTGCCAGCAGTGAAATATGGGGACCGAATGAAGCTTTCTTT
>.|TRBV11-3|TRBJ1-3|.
CASSSWRVDTIYF
TGTGCCAGCAGCTCCTGGAGGGTGGACACCATATATTTT
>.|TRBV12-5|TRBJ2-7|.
CASAYRGSEQYF
TGTGCTAGTGCCTATCGAGGGAGCGAGCAGTACTTC
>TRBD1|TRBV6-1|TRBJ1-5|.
CASKGQGAQPQHF
TGTGCCAGCAAGGGACAGGGGGCTCAGCCCCAGCATTTT
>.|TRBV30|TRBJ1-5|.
CAWSVGNQPQHF
TGTGCCTGGAGTGTGGGGAATCAGCCCCAGCATTTT
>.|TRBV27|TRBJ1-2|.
CASSRTGSGGYTF
TGTGCCAGCAGCCGAACAGGGTCTGGTGGCTACACCTTC
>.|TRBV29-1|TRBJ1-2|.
CSVEDLGGYGYTF
TGCAGCGTTGAAGATCTGGGGGGTTATGGCTACACCTTC
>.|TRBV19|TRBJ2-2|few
CASSITVDTGELFF
TGTGCCAGTAGTATTACAGTGGACACCGGGGAGCTGTTTTTT
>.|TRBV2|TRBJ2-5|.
CASIRGVFQETQYF
TGTGCCAGCATCAGGGGCGTTTTTCAAGAGACCCAGTACTTC
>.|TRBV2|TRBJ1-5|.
CASSDGGGGNQPQHF
TGTGCCAGCAGTGATGGTGGGGGGGGAAATCAGCCCCAGCATTTT
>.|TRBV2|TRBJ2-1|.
CASSRLGRSEQFF
TGTGCCAGCAGTCGACTAGGGAGGAGTGAGCAGTTCTTC
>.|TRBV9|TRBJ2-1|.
CASSAGYTSYAQFF
TGTGCCAGCAGCGCGGGATATACCTCCTATGCGCAGTTCTTC
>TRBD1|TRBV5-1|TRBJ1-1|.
CASKGTGGTEAFF
TGCGCCAGCAAGGGGACAGGGGGCACTGAAGCTTTCTTT
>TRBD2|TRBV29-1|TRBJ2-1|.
CSVEGSSGSYNEQFF
TGCAGCGTTGAAGGGAGTAGCGGGAGCTACAATGAGCAGTTCTTC
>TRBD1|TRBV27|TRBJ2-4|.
CASSGDRAKNIQYF
TGTGCCAGCAGCGGGGACAGGGCCAAAAACATTCAGTACTTC
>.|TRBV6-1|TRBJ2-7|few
CASPEPYEQYF
TGTGCCAGCCCCGAGCCCTACGAGCAGTACTTC
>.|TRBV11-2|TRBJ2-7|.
CASSLQAEYEQYF
TGTGCCAGCAGCCTTCAGGCGGAGTACGAGCAGTACTTC
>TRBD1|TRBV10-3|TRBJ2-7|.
CAISGQGAHEQYF
TGTGCCATCAGCGGACAGGGGGCCCACGAGCAGTACTTC
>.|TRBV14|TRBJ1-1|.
CASSQGAGNIEAFF
TGTGCCAGCAGCCAGGGGGCAGGGAACATTGAAGCTTTCTTT